These 25 T cell receptor beta chains originate from one sample sequenced in a study of CD8+CD57+ T cells in acquired aplastic anemia. Genomic DNA provided the template from which TCR beta VDJ and CDR3 profiles were obtained. In TCRdb, the reads were re-called with MiXCR into one record per CDR3 protein. The table lists approximately 380,000 distinct CDR3 sequences, approximately 70% of them singletons. Sequences were obtained from sorted CD4+, CD8+, or CD8+CD57+ T cells (not recorded which) from PBMCs. These receptors all come from a human donor in good health, serving as a control.

A single count supports this clonotype. V and J are TRBV28 and TRBJ2-3, with D possibly being TRBD2 (7 bases). The CDR3 is 16 amino acids. V lost 6 bases, J lost 3 bases, and 19 bases lay in between. Germline CDR1 reads MDHEN; CDR2 reads SYDVKM. CDR3 in DNA: TGTGCCAGCAGCGGGGGGCGATTTCTAAGGACAGATACGCAGTATTTT. Translated, it gives CASSGGRFLRTDTQYF.

Details on this clonotype: Compared with germline, one end of the junction differs, possibly owing to a read error. This chain joins TRBV7-9 and TRBJ2-5; the D is unclear. The CDR3 contains 14 residues. CDR1 is SEHNR and CDR2 is FQNEAQ in the germline V gene (reference sequence). CDR3 in DNA: TGCGCCAGCAGCACGGGCAGAGAGCGAGAGTACCAGTACTTC. The encoded protein is CASSTGREREYQYF.

The rearrangement uses TRBV18 and TRBJ2-5; D is unclear. The germline V gene has CDR1 KGHSH and CDR2 LQKENI. V lost 3 bases and J lost 3, with 5 bases in between. The CDR3 covers 12 residues. The CDR3 coding sequence is TGTGCCAGCTCACCCCAAGAAGAGACCCAGTACTTC. It is translated as CASSPQEETQYF.

The V and J genes are TRBV6-1 and TRBJ1-6; 8 bases are shared with TRBD1. Germline loops: CDR1 MNHNS, CDR2 SASEGT. V was pared by 6 bases and J by 9 bases, with 10 bases of the junction left unmatched. The CDR3 extends over 15 amino acids. The CDR3 DNA reads as TGTGCCAGCAGCCTCGGACAGGGTCGGGGTTCACCCCTCCACTTT. It specifies CASSLGQGRGSPLHF.

This rearrangement joins TRBV5-1 to TRBJ1-1; no reliable D call. The CDR3 loop spans 13 amino acids. From germline, CDR1 is SGHRS and CDR2 YFSETQ. V gave up 3 bases and J gave up 9 bases, with 15 bases separating them. The CDR3 bases are TGCGCCAGCAGCTCCGGGGTTGTGACTAAAGCTTTCTTT. This sequence encodes CASSSGVVTKAFF.

The chain links TRBV3-1 to TRBJ1-2; 8 bases line up with TRBD1. There are 14 residues in the CDR3. V dropped 4 bases and J dropped 3; count of bases not matched to a gene: 4. CDR1 and CDR2 from the germline V gene are LGHDT and YNNKEL (reference sequence). The CDR3 reads CASSPSTGDYGYTF. The CDR3 region has the DNA TGTGCCAGCAGCCCGTCGACAGGGGACTATGGCTACACCTTC.

About this clonotype: In this CDR3 the conserved last residue, phenylalanine or tryptophan, is missing, so a read error is likely. The chain uses TRBV7-2 and TRBJ2-5; 10 positions agree with TRBD1. This CDR3 has 14 amino acids. The germline V gene has CDR1 SGHTA and CDR2 FQGNSA. V lost 5 bases and J lost 5; bases outside the gene matches: 5. The DNA for the CDR3 is TGTGCCAGCAGCCGGGACAGGGGTGGGGAGACCCAGTACTCC. It yields the protein CASSRDRGGETQYS.

In its sample, this clonotype was seen many times. CDR3 nucleotides: TGCGCCAGCAGCTTGGGGCTTCTAGCTAGGGCCAACGTCCTGACTTTC. Translated: CASSLGLLARANVLTF. The V and J genes are TRBV5-1 and TRBJ2-6; perhaps TRBD2 as D (5 bases). Germline V lookup: CDR1 SGHRS, CDR2 YFSETQ. Deletions cut 0 bases from V and 5 bases from J, with 12 bases between. The CDR3 runs to 16 residues.

On this clonotype itself: Because the CDR3 is missing its conserved closing phenylalanine or tryptophan, this is likely a read error. The chain carries TRBV11-2 and TRBJ2-7; perhaps TRBD1 as D (5 bases). The germline gives CDR1 SGHAT, CDR2 FQNNGV. The CDR3 loop spans 12 amino acids. The V and J ends lost 4 bases and 4 bases respectively, with 8 bases between them. The chain's CDR3 is CASSSQGYEQYL. The CDR3 DNA sequence: TGTGCCAGCAGCTCCCAGGGTTACGAGCAGTACCTC.

This chain joins TRBV5-1 and TRBJ2-7; D is tentatively TRBD1 or TRBD2 (5 bases each). V dropped 6 bases and J dropped 6 bases, with 19 bases sitting between them. The CDR3 is 14 amino acids. Germline V lookup: CDR1 SGHRS, CDR2 YFSETQ. The CDR3 coding sequence is TGCGCCAGCATCTGGGACGGGGAGCTGTTCGAGCAGTACTTC. Residues: CASIWDGELFEQYF.

This clonotype was counted a single time. The junction departs from germline at one end; a sequencing error may be responsible. The chain combines TRBV10-3 with TRBJ2-3; 7 nucleotides match TRBD1. The germline gives CDR1 ENHRY, CDR2 SYGVKD. The CDR3 has 15 amino acids. The CDR3 reads CASSYPQGKGNTQNF. Written as DNA, the CDR3 is TGTGCCAGCAGTTATCCACAGGGGAAGGGAAATACGCAGAACTTT.

The chain employs TRBV7-2 and TRBJ1-1; TRBD1 might be the D (6 bases). CDR3 size: 17 residues. CDR1 is SGHTA, CDR2 FQGNSA, per germline. The V end lost 3 bases, the J end lost 11 bases, and 28 bases lay between the germline ends. The CDR3 nucleotides are TGTGCCAGCAGCTTCTCGCTAGCGGGGGGGCAGCAAACAGGGGCTTTCTTT. It codes for CASSFSLAGGQQTGAFF.

This chain joins TRBV7-9 and TRBJ1-4, with 8 positions matching TRBD1. V shed 6 bases, J shed 7 bases, and the junction held 7 bases outside the gene matches. The CDR3 runs to 14 residues. The V gene's germline CDR1 is SEHNR and CDR2 FQNEAQ (reference sequence). Written as DNA, the CDR3 is TGTGCCAGCAGGTCAGGGGGCTCAACTGAAAAACTGTTTTTT. Amino acids: CASRSGGSTEKLFF. Supplemented by reference TRBV7-9 and TRBJ1-4, the full variable domain reads DTGVSQNPRHKITKRGQNVTFRCDPISEHNRLYWYRQTLGQGPEFLTYFQNEAQLEKSRLLSDRFSAERPKGSFSTLEIQRTEQGDSAMYLCASRSGGSTEKLFFGSGTQLSVL.

A word on this clonotype: At one end, the junction sequence differs from germline, possibly due to a read error. The chain recombines TRBV7-9 with TRBJ2-3, with D perhaps matching TRBD1 (6 bases). The length of the CDR3 is 14 residues. Germline V gene lookup returns CDR1 SEHNR and CDR2 FQNEAQ (reference sequence). The CDR3 sequence: CATTPGRGFTPPLF. The CDR3 coding sequence is TGTGCCACCACCCCCGGAAGGGGGTTCACCCCTCCACTTTTT.

This clonotype was found many times. The chain joins TRBV20-1 to TRBJ1-2; maybe TRBD1 (6 bases). The CDR3 is 14 residues long. V was pared by 0 bases and J by 8 bases, with 16 bases between. The germline CDR1 and CDR2 sequences are DFQATT and SNEGSKA (reference sequence). The DNA of the CDR3 is TGCAGTGCTAGAGATGAGACAGGCATACGCGGCTACACCTTC. Protein sequence: CSARDETGIRGYTF.

This rearrangement joins TRBV7-2 to TRBJ2-1, with D possibly matching TRBD2 (6 bases). This CDR3 region has 15 residues. Per germline, CDR1 SGHTA and CDR2 FQGNSA. Trimming took off 4 bases at V and 4 bases at J, with 14 bases between the two ends. The CDR3 sequence: CASSSWASGYNEQFF. Written as DNA, the CDR3 is TGTGCCAGCAGCTCATGGGCAAGCGGGTACAATGAGCAGTTCTTC. Using reference TRBV7-2 and TRBJ2-1 for the parts outside the CDR3, the full variable domain is GAGVSQSPSNKVTEKGKDVELRCDPISGHTALYWYRQSLGQGLEFLIYFQGNSAPDKSGLPSDRFSAERTGGSVSTLTIQRTQQEDSAVYLCASSSWASGYNEQFFGPGTRLTVL.

Turning to this clonotype: One junction end does not reproduce the germline sequence, and a read error may be involved. The genes are TRBV7-3 and TRBJ1-2; D is possibly TRBD1 (6 bases). The CDR3 has 14 residues. The germline gives CDR1 SGHTA, CDR2 FQGTGA. The CDR3 loop is CASSTGGRAYGDTF. CDR3 nucleotide sequence: TGTGCCAGCAGCACCGGGGGCCGTGCATATGGCGATACGTTC.

This clonotype was seen more than once but under ten times. The germline gene is not matched at one end of the junction; a read error may be the cause. The V and J genes are TRBV29-1 and TRBJ1-2; perhaps TRBD1 as D (5 bases). Germline CDR1 is SQVTM and CDR2 is ANQGSEA. The CDR3 is made up of 12 amino acids. The CDR3 DNA is TGCAGCGCAACCGGGACTAAATATGGCTACACCTTC. Translated: CSATGTKYGYTF.

The sample holds one count of this clonotype. The J gene is TRBJ2-7, the V gene TRBV15; TRBD1 agrees at 7 bases. Germline V lookup: CDR1 LNHNV, CDR2 YYDKDF (reference sequence). V shed 5 bases, J shed 0 bases, and the junction held 7 bases outside the gene matches. This CDR3 comprises 15 residues. The CDR3 loop is CATSAETGYSYEQYF. CDR3 DNA: TGTGCCACCAGCGCCGAGACAGGGTACTCCTACGAGCAGTACTTC.

This sequence joins TRBV9 and TRBJ1-1; the D gene is possibly TRBD1 (6 bases). V lost 3 bases to trimming and J lost 1 base, with 10 bases between them. This CDR3 has 14 amino acids. From germline, CDR1 is SGDLS and CDR2 YYNGEE. The CDR3: CASSATGKNTEAFF. CDR3 in DNA: TGTGCCAGCAGCGCTACAGGGAAGAACACTGAAGCTTTCTTT. The variable domain in full, completed from reference TRBV9 and TRBJ1-1, reads DSGVTQTPKHLITATGQRVTLRCSPRSGDLSVYWYQQSLDQGLQFLIQYYNGEERAKGNILERFSAQQFPDLHSELNLSSLELGDSALYFCASSATGKNTEAFFGQGTRLTVV.

This clonotype was counted many times. The chain couples TRBV10-1 to TRBJ2-1; 12 nucleotides match TRBD2. The CDR3 has 18 residues. Germline V CDR1 and CDR2: WNHNN, SYGVQD (reference sequence). The ends lost 4 bases at V and 3 bases at J; junction bases unmatched: 10. The CDR3 DNA reads TGCGCCAGCAGTGGGAGATCGACTAGCGGGGGCCTCTACAATGAGCAGTTCTTC. Amino acid sequence: CASSGRSTSGGLYNEQFF.

The chain carries TRBV7-2 and TRBJ2-7; perhaps TRBD2 as D (7 bases). CDR1 and CDR2 (germline): SGHTA, FQGNSA. The CDR3 loop spans 15 amino acids. Trimming removed 3 bases from V and 13 bases from J, with 25 bases in between. CDR3 region: CASSLGGEGDTQYYF. In DNA form, the CDR3 reads TGTGCCAGCAGCTTGGGTGGGGAGGGGGATACGCAGTATTACTTC.

The gene calls are TRBV7-2 and TRBJ2-2; D is undetermined. The ends were cut back, 0 bases at V and 6 bases at J, with 11 bases in the middle. The CDR3 is 15 residues long. Germline-derived CDR1 and CDR2 are SGHTA and FQGNSA. Written as DNA, the CDR3 is TGTGCCAGCAGCTTAGCGCGGCGGTCACCCGGGGAGCTGTTTTTT. Protein sequence: CASSLARRSPGELFF.

This clonotype appeared a single time. The chain carries TRBV7-9 and TRBJ2-5; 12 nucleotides line up with TRBD1. With 5 bases clipped from V and 5 bases from J, the junction kept 6 bases outside the gene matches. This CDR3 has 15 residues. In germline, CDR1 is SEHNR, CDR2 FQNEAQ (reference sequence). The CDR3 DNA reads TGTGCCAGCAGCCCCGGGACAGGGGGCACGGAGACCCAGTACTTC. It codes for CASSPGTGGTETQYF.

The gene calls are TRBV5-1 and TRBJ1-5; 8 nucleotides align to TRBD1. V lost 3 bases and J lost 9; bases outside the gene matches: 8. The length of the CDR3 is 14 residues. Germline V CDR1 and CDR2: SGHRS, YFSETQ. The CDR3 nucleotides are TGCGCCAGCAGCTCAGGACAGGGTAATTCGCCCCAGCATTTT. Amino acid sequence: CASSSGQGNSPQHF.